One and the same sample provided the 10 T cell receptor beta chains below, sequenced in a study of molecular identifiers for immune sequencing clone quantification (dated by TCRdb to the late 2010s). To prepare the library, PCR was applied. Instrument on record: Illumina HiSeq 4000. TCRdb handled the public reads itself, with Q25 trimming in fastp and clone calling in MiXCR, and kept productive beta chains. Rows matching on CDR3 protein sequence are summarized as one entry with the most common DNA and genes. This sample lists around 470,000 distinct CDR3 sequences; around a fifth were detected once. The top ten constitute 0.7% to 0.95% of the sample. Specimen: naive CD8+ T cells from blood, with Jurkat cell RNA spiked in. In the paper's terms, the cell subset or site label means: FACS-sorted CD8+CD4-CCR7+CD45RA+ naive T cells. These receptors originate from a human donor in good health. Some libraries in this study had Jurkat cell RNA spiked in.

A few counts support this clonotype. The rearrangement joins TRBV11-2 to TRBJ2-3, with D possibly matching TRBD2 (6 bases). This CDR3 has 14 amino acids. V dropped 4 bases and J dropped 4 bases, with 12 bases sitting between them. Looked up from germline, CDR1 is SGHAT and CDR2 is FQNNGV. The CDR3 loop is CASSSAGPPDTQYF. In DNA form, the CDR3 reads TGTGCCAGCAGCTCCGCGGGACCTCCAGATACGCAGTATTTT.

This clonotype was counted a single time. In this CDR3 the conserved last residue, phenylalanine or tryptophan, is missing, so a read error is likely. The genes are TRBV29-1 and TRBJ1-5, with 9 nucleotides matching TRBD1. From germline, CDR1 is SQVTM and CDR2 ANQGSEA. Unmatched junction bases numbered 13, after V lost 3 bases and J lost 7 bases. The CDR3 runs 16 residues. The CDR3 sequence is CSVESWTGALVQPQHI. DNA for the CDR3: TGCAGCGTTGAGTCATGGACAGGGGCCCTTGTACAGCCCCAGCATATT.

Remarks on this clonotype: At one of its ends the junction is not consistent with the germline gene, which may arise from a read error. V usage is TRBV28 and J usage is TRBJ2-6; TRBD1 or TRBD2 may be the D gene (6 bases each). This CDR3 is built from 13 residues. Germline-derived CDR1 and CDR2 are MDHEN and SYDVKM. The CDR3 reads CASSLRGANVPTF. The CDR3 DNA is TGTGCCAGCAGTTTAAGGGGGGCCAACGTCCCGACTTTC.

This clonotype was recorded many times. The chain carries TRBV11-2 and TRBJ2-1; the match to TRBD2 covers 11 bases. Germline CDR1 is SGHAT and CDR2 is FQNNGV. The ends lost 8 bases at V and 4 bases at J; junction bases unmatched: 4. There are 14 residues in the CDR3. The CDR3 nucleotides read TGTGCCAGCGGGGGACTAGCGGATTACAATGAGCAGTTCTTC. It encodes CASGGLADYNEQFF. Full variable domain (rest looked up from reference TRBV11-2 and TRBJ2-1): EAGVAQSPRYKIIEKRQSVAFWCNPISGHATLYWYQQILGQGPKLLIQFQNNGVVDDSQLPKDRFSAERLKGVDSTLKIQPAKLEDSAVYLCASGGLADYNEQFFGPGTRLTVL.

This clonotype has more than one count but fewer than ten. This rearrangement joins TRBV7-9 to TRBJ2-5; TRBD1 matches at 8 bases. Trimming cost V 6 bases and J 4 bases; bases outside gene matches: 10. The CDR3 length is 15 residues. The germline gives CDR1 SEHNR, CDR2 FQNEAQ (reference sequence). The CDR3 DNA reads as TGTGCCAGCAGACCTAATGGACAGGGAAGAGAGACCCAGTACTTC. Translation gives CASRPNGQGRETQYF.

This clonotype showed up just a few times. The chain couples TRBV7-6 to TRBJ2-3; 7 nucleotides line up with TRBD2. Germline CDR1 and CDR2: SGHVS and FNYEAQ. V dropped 2 bases and J dropped 2; count of bases not matched to a gene: 10. The CDR3 is 17 amino acids. CDR3 bases: TGTGCCAGCAGCTTAAGTCTTCCAGCGGGGTACACAGATACGCAGTATTTT. Translated: CASSLSLPAGYTDTQYF. Looking up the rest from reference TRBV7-6 and TRBJ2-3 gives the full variable domain: GAGVSQSPRYKVTKRGQDVALRCDPISGHVSLYWYRQALGQGPEFLTYFNYEAQQDKSGLPNDRFSAERPEGSISTLTIQRTEQRDSAMYRCASSLSLPAGYTDTQYFGPGTRLTVL.

V gene TRBV4-3 combines with J gene TRBJ2-5; D may be TRBD1 (6 bases). The CDR3 loop spans 15 amino acids. Trimming cost V 0 bases and J 5 bases, with 13 bases left between them. The germline CDR1 and CDR2 sequences are LGHNA and YSLEER. This chain's CDR3 is CASSQDSTGYETQYF. The CDR3 DNA reads TGCGCCAGCAGCCAAGATTCTACAGGGTATGAGACCCAGTACTTC.

Many counts were recorded for this clonotype. The V gene is TRBV5-6, the J gene TRBJ2-3, with 8 positions matching TRBD2. Per germline, CDR1 SGHDT and CDR2 YYEEEE. CDR3 length: 16 amino acids. J lost 4 bases, V lost 4 bases, and 11 bases had no gene match. As DNA, the CDR3 is TGTGCCAGCAGCGAGGGGGGTTCGGGGGGGCCAGATACGCAGTATTTT. Translated, it gives CASSEGGSGGPDTQYF.

For this clonotype: Just one base apart from a much larger clone, this may be a read error. J is TRBJ1-5 and V is TRBV7-9, with 9 bases that match TRBD1. J lost 9 bases, V lost 4 bases, and 7 bases had no gene match. In germline, CDR1 is SEHNR, CDR2 FQNEAQ (reference sequence). The CDR3 is made up of 14 amino acids. This CDR3 reads CASSWDRAGRPQHF. CDR3 bases: TGTGCCAGCAGCTGGGACAGGGCAGGGCGGCCCCAGCATTTT.

This clonotype was seen at least ten times. The chain employs TRBV12-3 or TRBV12-4 and TRBJ2-4, with TRBD2 as a possible D gene (6 bases). V lost 3 bases and J 4 bases, leaving 13 bases between the germline ends. The CDR3 loop spans 15 amino acids. CDR3 residues: CASSLEQGLKNIQYF. CDR3 DNA sequence: TGTGCCAGCAGTTTGGAACAAGGACTAAAAAACATTCAGTACTTC.